This is a list of T cell receptor beta chains from one sample in a study of blood T cell dynamics during melanoma immunotherapy. The data were produced by immunoSEQ multiplex PCR, yet TCRdb's version contains in-frame clones alone and is incomplete. Of fewer than 18,000 clones in the sample, roughly 84% were seen once. The sample in question was blood, obtained from a patient treated with checkpoint blockade. The receptor set was obtained from a human donor with melanoma. The CDR3 runs from the conserved cysteine through the conserved F or W.

V gene: TRBV14
CDR3 protein: CASSQDGLEAFF

V gene: TRBV11-1
CDR3 protein: CASSLGLARNIQYF

V gene: TRBV27
CDR3 protein: CASRRQESSYEQYF

V gene: TRBV7-9
CDR3 protein: CASSLVGTDGGYTF

V gene: TRBV6-5
CDR3 protein: CASSYSNRASPLHF

V gene: TRBV4-1
CDR3 protein: CASSRNVPGRSGGPDTQYF

V gene: TRBV15
CDR3 protein: CATSRPDRGYAEAFF

V gene: TRBV30
CDR3 protein: CAWSRFRGRRWEQYF

V gene: TRBV5-1
CDR3 protein: CASSFGTGYGYTF

V gene: TRBV6-1
CDR3 protein: CAISERQGGGNTEAFF

V gene: TRBV9
CDR3 protein: CASSPHREMNTEAFF

V gene: TRBV9
CDR3 protein: CASSESLGTTPNYGYTF

V gene: TRBV2
CDR3 protein: CASSTTPDDSHNQPQHF

V gene: TRBV5-1
CDR3 protein: CASSRSGGRQETQYF

V gene: TRBV9
CDR3 protein: CASSVAVGNGYTF

V gene: TRBV11-1
CDR3 protein: CASSLVPNTEAFF

V gene: TRBV7-9
CDR3 protein: CASSLVSGRAYEQYF

V gene: TRBV10-3
CDR3 protein: CAISEGVPYGYTF

V gene: TRBV9
CDR3 protein: CASSKTAYNEQFF

V gene: TRBV5-1
CDR3 protein: CASSRAANSPLHF

V gene: TRBV27
CDR3 protein: CASSPRGRVSLTRQYF

V gene: TRBV28
CDR3 protein: CASIGLAGGSRETQYF

V gene: TRBV11-3
CDR3 protein: CASSLAGDYNEQFF

V gene: TRBV25-1
CDR3 protein: CASSEWSESNEQFF

V gene: TRBV6-4
CDR3 protein: CASSEHGSNSPLHF

V gene: TRBV11-2
CDR3 protein: CASSQQGSEQYF

V gene: TRBV6-1
CDR3 protein: CASRTGTYREQYF

V gene: TRBV11-2
CDR3 protein: CASSPLQGIHNEQFF

V gene: TRBV5-1
CDR3 protein: CASSLGGVHYTDTQYF

V gene: TRBV7-9
CDR3 protein: CASSHNIDREVTYEQYF

V gene: TRBV5-6
CDR3 protein: CASSFSGGETQYF

V gene: TRBV5-5
CDR3 protein: CASSLAGTATDTQYF

V gene: TRBV11-2
CDR3 protein: CASSLGRENTEAFF

V gene: TRBV28
CDR3 protein: CASSFWAVKSQHF

V gene: TRBV10-2
CDR3 protein: CASRRIDRDFTEAFF

V gene: TRBV5-6
CDR3 protein: CASSLRVIGKTQYF

V gene: TRBV25-1
CDR3 protein: CASSEYGWGSYEQYF

V gene: TRBV7-3
CDR3 protein: CASSPHRGTGLADTQYF

V gene: TRBV28
CDR3 protein: CASTAVGGYTF

V gene: TRBV5-6
CDR3 protein: CASSLGPGTGAYEQYF

V gene: TRBV6-5
CDR3 protein: CASSPQEYEQYF

V gene: TRBV25-1
CDR3 protein: CASQRGPQETQYF

V gene: TRBV4-2
CDR3 protein: CASSQPGGGSTDTQYF

V gene: TRBV9
CDR3 protein: CASSQDREGGYTF

V gene: TRBV11-2
CDR3 protein: CASSPPGQGIRKLFF

V gene: TRBV6-5
CDR3 protein: CASSYKAHPDTQYF

V gene: TRBV5-4
CDR3 protein: CASSFDQVDTEAFF

V gene: TRBV11-2
CDR3 protein: CASSLLYSQGQFF

V gene: TRBV4-2
CDR3 protein: CASKSEATDTQYF